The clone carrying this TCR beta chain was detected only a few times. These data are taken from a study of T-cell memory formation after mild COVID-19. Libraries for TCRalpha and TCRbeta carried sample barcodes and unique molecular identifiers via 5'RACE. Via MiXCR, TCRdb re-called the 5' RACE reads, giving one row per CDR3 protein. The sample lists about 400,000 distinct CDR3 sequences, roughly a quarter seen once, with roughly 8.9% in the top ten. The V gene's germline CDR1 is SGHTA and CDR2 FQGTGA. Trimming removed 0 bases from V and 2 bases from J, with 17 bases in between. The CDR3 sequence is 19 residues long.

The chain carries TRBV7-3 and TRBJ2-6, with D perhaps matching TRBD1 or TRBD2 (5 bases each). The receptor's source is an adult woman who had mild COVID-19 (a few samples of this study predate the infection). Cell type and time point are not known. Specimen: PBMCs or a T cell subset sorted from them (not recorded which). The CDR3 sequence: CASSLTGDGFAAGANVLTF. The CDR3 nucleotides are TGTGCCAGCAGCTTAACCGGGGACGGCTTTGCGGCTGGGGCCAACGTCCTGACTTTC.